This TCR beta chain was found in a study of blood T cells in healthy people across ages. The study, taken as a whole, reports: Researchers said unsorted PBMCs prevented a conclusive naive versus antigen-experienced comparison. Older individuals had lower TCR beta diversity per million T cells (the decline was roughly linear).

Note on this clonotype: Its antigen is unidentified.

Germline loops: CDR1 MNHNY, CDR2 SVGAGI (reference sequence). This CDR3 spans 14 amino acids. V lost 6 bases to trimming and J lost 6 bases; unmatched junction nucleotides: 7. A second PCR, run for roughly 7 to 11 cycles, used a sample-barcoded 5' primer plus a J-beta primer mix. Every sample returned 2.5 million or more CDR3-containing paired-end reads. Each CDR3 protein gets one entry after TCRdb re-called the 5' RACE reads with MiXCR. The sample contains about 690,000 distinct CDR3 sequences, approximately 40% of which appear only once. The source of this sequence is an elderly man in good health. The chain links TRBV6-6 to TRBJ2-7, with 11 bases fitting TRBD1. Sequencing input: blood. CDR3 loop: CASRYGQGAAEQYF. For the CDR3, the DNA is TGTGCCAGCAGATACGGACAGGGGGCTGCCGAGCAGTACTTC.